Shown below are 21 T cell receptor beta chains from a single sample sequenced in a study of technical replicates of blood from a handful of donors. Some clones are missing from TCRdb's copy, which holds only in-frame ones; the method was immunoSEQ multiplex PCR. The data contain about 81,000 clones, 85% to 95% of them singletons. What was sequenced was T cells isolated from PBMCs. The receptors derive from a human donor in good health.

The V call is TRBV25-1, the J call TRBJ2-2; D remains unclear. V lost 4 bases to trimming and J lost 0 bases, with 9 bases between them. The CDR3 has 15 residues. The V gene's germline CDR1 is MGHDK and CDR2 SYGVNS. The CDR3 sequence: CASSARNANTGELFF. Here the CDR3 DNA reads TGTGCCAGCAGTGCCAGGAACGCGAACACCGGGGAGCTGTTTTTT. Combining the CDR3 with reference TRBV25-1 and TRBJ2-2 gives the whole variable domain EADIYQTPRYLVIGTGKKITLECSQTMGHDKMYWYQQDPGMELHLIHYSYGVNSTEKGDLSSESTVSRIRTEHFPLTLESARPSHTSQYLCASSARNANTGELFFGEGSRLTVL.

V gene TRBV5-1 combines with J gene TRBJ1-2; D may be TRBD1 (5 bases). CDR3 size: 14 residues. Trimming cost V 4 bases and J 2 bases, with 12 bases left between them. Germline CDR1 is SGHRS and CDR2 is YFSETQ. DNA for the CDR3: TGCGCCAGCAGCGTCGGGGGGGAGAACTATGGCTACACCTTC. This encodes CASSVGGENYGYTF.

The chain carries TRBV27 and TRBJ2-1; D unresolved. Germline CDR1 MNHEY, CDR2 SMNVEV (reference sequence). With 5 bases removed from V and 5 bases from J, the gap between germline ends came to 4 bases. The CDR3 sequence is 11 residues long. The CDR3 nucleotides read TGTGCCAGCAGTCTAGACAATGAGCAGTTCTTC. Its translation is CASSLDNEQFF.

The genes are TRBV30 and TRBJ1-4, with 8 bases lining up with TRBD1. Trimming removed 5 bases from V and 7 bases from J; junction bases left unmatched: 9. This CDR3 contains 14 residues. Germline V CDR1 and CDR2: GTSNPN, SVGIG (reference sequence). The CDR3 sequence is CAWETGVGGEKLFF. In DNA form, the CDR3 reads TGTGCCTGGGAGACAGGGGTGGGCGGTGAAAAACTGTTTTTT.

This chain joins TRBV5-1 and TRBJ1-5, with TRBD1 matching 7 bases. V trimming: 3 bases; J trimming: 7 bases; junction bases outside the gene matches: 7. Germline V gene sequence: CDR1 SGHRS, CDR2 YFSETQ. This CDR3 region has 14 residues. CDR3 DNA: TGCGCCAGCAGCTCCCATCAGGGGGTCCAGCCCCAGCATTTT. Protein sequence: CASSSHQGVQPQHF.

This chain uses TRBV27 with TRBJ2-1, with 8 positions matching TRBD2. The length of the CDR3 is 15 residues. Germline V CDR1 and CDR2: MNHEY, SMNVEV (reference sequence). The V gene end was trimmed by 6 bases and the J gene end by 1 base; junction bases not matched to a gene: 5. CDR3 in DNA: TGTGCCAGCAGAGTACTAGCGGTTTCCTACAATGAGCAGTTCTTC. This encodes CASRVLAVSYNEQFF.

The chain joins TRBV6-6 to TRBJ1-1, with 8 nucleotides matching TRBD1. The CDR3 totals 13 residues. Germline V gene lookup returns CDR1 MNHNY and CDR2 SVGAGI (reference sequence). Unmatched junction bases numbered 7, after V lost 8 bases and J lost 5 bases. The CDR3 here is CASSGGFQTEAFF. The CDR3 bases are TGTGCCAGCTCAGGGGGCTTTCAGACTGAAGCTTTCTTT.

The rearrangement links TRBV7-9 to TRBJ1-1; TRBD1 aligns across 8 bases. Germline V gene sequence: CDR1 SEHNR, CDR2 FQNEAQ (reference sequence). CDR3 length: 13 amino acids. V was clipped by 5 bases and J by 7 bases; unmatched bases: 6. The CDR3 loop is CASSGGTGFEAFF. Written as DNA, the CDR3 is TGTGCCAGCAGCGGGGGGACAGGTTTTGAAGCTTTCTTT.

The chain has TRBV6-1 and TRBJ2-2; 10 bases map to TRBD2. The germline CDR1 and CDR2 sequences are MNHNS and SASEGT. J was trimmed by 2 bases and V by 7 bases; bases with no gene match: 4. This CDR3 region has 15 residues. The DNA of the CDR3 is TGTGCCAGCACGAGGACTAGCGGAAACACCGGGGAGCTGTTTTTT. As protein: CASTRTSGNTGELFF.

The rearrangement links TRBV28 to TRBJ2-2; maybe TRBD1 (5 bases). The V end was cut by 6 bases, the J end by 3 bases, with 20 bases between. Per the germline V gene, CDR1 is MDHEN and CDR2 is SYDVKM. This CDR3 is 17 amino acids long. CDR3: CASRRYPGFTDTGELFF. CDR3 coding DNA: TGTGCCAGCAGACGATACCCAGGGTTTACCGACACCGGGGAGCTGTTTTTT.

The chain links TRBV4-1 to TRBJ1-1, with D possibly being TRBD1 (6 bases). Germline V gene data show CDR1 as MGHRA and CDR2 as YSYEKL. The length of the CDR3 is 14 residues. Trimming pared 5 bases from V and 4 bases from J, leaving 14 bases between. The CDR3 here is CASSALPGVTEAFF. CDR3 coding DNA: TGCGCCAGCAGCGCGCTTCCAGGGGTCACTGAAGCTTTCTTT.

The chain links TRBV11-2 to TRBJ1-2; a weak D match, TRBD1 (5 bases). CDR3 length: 16 amino acids. CDR1 is SGHAT, CDR2 FQNNGV, per germline. Trimming shortened V by 4 bases and J by 3 bases, and 18 bases separated the two germline ends. The CDR3 DNA reads as TGTGCCAGCAGCTGGTCCGGGACTGCTTCCGACTATGGCTACACCTTC. It encodes CASSWSGTASDYGYTF.

The chain uses TRBV27 and TRBJ1-4; no reliable D call. The CDR3 covers 12 residues. V lost 7 bases, J lost 8 bases, and 11 bases lay in between. Germline assignment: CDR1 MNHEY and CDR2 SMNVEV (reference sequence). The CDR3 region is CASTEEHEKLFF. CDR3 coding DNA: TGTGCCAGCACCGAAGAACACGAAAAACTGTTTTTT.

This chain connects TRBV5-1 to TRBJ1-4; a weak D match, TRBD1 (6 bases). Germline CDR1 and CDR2: SGHRS and YFSETQ. V shed 4 bases and J shed 5 bases, with 12 bases lying between them. This CDR3 contains 14 residues. In nucleotides, the CDR3 is TGCGCCAGCAGCATACAGGGATACAATGAAAAACTGTTTTTT. Amino acid sequence: CASSIQGYNEKLFF. The complete variable domain, with remaining parts taken from reference TRBV5-1 and TRBJ1-4, reads KAGVTQTPRYLIKTRGQQVTLSCSPISGHRSVSWYQQTPGQGLQFLFEYFSETQRNKGNFPGRFSGRQFSNSRSEMNVSTLELGDSALYLCASSIQGYNEKLFFGSGTQLSVL.

The J gene is TRBJ1-6, the V gene TRBV28; tentatively, D is TRBD1 (5 bases). V dropped 8 bases and J dropped 4 bases, with 15 bases sitting between them. CDR1 MDHEN and CDR2 SYDVKM come from the germline V gene. The CDR3 runs 15 residues. CDR3 sequence reads: CASGPGRDYNSPLHF. Here the CDR3 DNA reads TGTGCCAGCGGTCCAGGGCGAGATTATAATTCACCCCTCCACTTT.

The chain combines TRBV7-3 with TRBJ2-1; the match to TRBD2 covers 10 bases. Germline trimming cut 6 bases from V and 1 base from J; bases unmatched to any gene: 3. The CDR3 has 15 amino acids. Germline V gene sequence: CDR1 SGHTA, CDR2 FQGTGA. The CDR3 DNA reads TGTGCCAGCAGGTCTAGCGGGGGATCCTACAATGAGCAGTTCTTC. Its translation is CASRSSGGSYNEQFF.

This rearrangement joins TRBV2 to TRBJ2-7; 9 positions match TRBD2. The junction had 7 bases not matched to a gene; V was cut back by 6 bases and J by 1 base. This CDR3 is built from 15 residues. Germline-derived CDR1 and CDR2 are SNHLY and FYNNEI. CDR3 protein: CASRKSGGSSYEQYF. CDR3 DNA: TGTGCCAGCAGGAAGAGCGGGGGGAGTTCCTACGAGCAGTACTTC.

V usage is TRBV18 and J usage is TRBJ2-2; D not resolved. The V end lost 3 bases, the J end lost 4 bases, and 6 bases lay between the germline ends. The CDR3 has 13 residues. Per the germline V gene, CDR1 is KGHSH and CDR2 is LQKENI. The CDR3 is CASSPPGTGELFF. DNA for the CDR3: TGTGCCAGCTCACCGCCGGGCACCGGGGAGCTGTTTTTT.

The CDR3 coding sequence is TGTGCCAGTAGTATGAGGACAGCCACTGGGGCCAACGTCCTGACTTTC. Its protein product is CASSMRTATGANVLTF. V usage is TRBV19 and J usage is TRBJ2-6; TRBD1 is a possible D gene (6 bases). Per germline, CDR1 LNHDA and CDR2 SQIVND (reference sequence). V was trimmed by 3 bases and J by 2 bases, leaving 11 bases between them. CDR3 length equals 16 residues.

V and J are TRBV28 and TRBJ1-3; 12 bases align to TRBD1. This CDR3 comprises 15 residues. The V gene's germline CDR1 is MDHEN and CDR2 SYDVKM. The junction had 7 bases not matched to a gene; V was cut back by 5 bases and J by 8 bases. The CDR3 loop reads CASSPGTGGADTIYF. CDR3 sequence (DNA): TGTGCCAGCAGTCCCGGGACAGGGGGCGCGGACACCATATATTTT.

This clone was seen a handful of times. The chain couples TRBV25-1 to TRBJ1-1, with D uncertain. CDR3 length equals 15 residues. Germline loops: CDR1 MGHDK, CDR2 SYGVNS. V was trimmed by 3 bases and J by 4 bases, leaving 15 bases between them. Written as DNA, the CDR3 is TGTGCCAGCAGTGATAGCCCGTCGTCGATCACTGAAGCTTTCTTT. This encodes CASSDSPSSITEAFF. Filled out from reference TRBV25-1 and TRBJ1-1, the complete variable domain reads EADIYQTPRYLVIGTGKKITLECSQTMGHDKMYWYQQDPGMELHLIHYSYGVNSTEKGDLSSESTVSRIRTEHFPLTLESARPSHTSQYLCASSDSPSSITEAFFGQGTRLTVV.